This T cell receptor (beta chain) comes out of a study of blood T cell repertoires in COVID-19. Study at large: T cells, B-cell-depleted T cells, or PBMCs provided the cDNA or gDNA that served as material.

Trimming at V came to 5 bases and at J to 5 bases, leaving 8 bases not matched to a gene. The CDR3 sequence is 15 residues long. Per the germline V gene, CDR1 is SGHAT and CDR2 is FQNNGV. Authors' data handling: Reference gene primer amplification gave estimated nucleated cell counts. Sequenced by immunoSEQ multiplex PCR; TCRdb stores in-frame clones only, minus some. The V and J calls and the clone size are those of that table, but D and trimming were determined from the DNA. There are fewer than 250,000 clones in the sample; approximately 86% occur only once, and around 6.5% lies in the top ten. Sequencing was performed on peripheral blood. This chain links TRBV11-2 with TRBJ2-7; 11 bases align to TRBD2. This TCR was sampled from a woman in her sixties or seventies with active or convalescent COVID-19. CDR3 DNA: TGTGCCAGCAGCGCACTAGCGGGAGACGTCAACGAGCAGTACTTC. Protein sequence: CASSALAGDVNEQYF.